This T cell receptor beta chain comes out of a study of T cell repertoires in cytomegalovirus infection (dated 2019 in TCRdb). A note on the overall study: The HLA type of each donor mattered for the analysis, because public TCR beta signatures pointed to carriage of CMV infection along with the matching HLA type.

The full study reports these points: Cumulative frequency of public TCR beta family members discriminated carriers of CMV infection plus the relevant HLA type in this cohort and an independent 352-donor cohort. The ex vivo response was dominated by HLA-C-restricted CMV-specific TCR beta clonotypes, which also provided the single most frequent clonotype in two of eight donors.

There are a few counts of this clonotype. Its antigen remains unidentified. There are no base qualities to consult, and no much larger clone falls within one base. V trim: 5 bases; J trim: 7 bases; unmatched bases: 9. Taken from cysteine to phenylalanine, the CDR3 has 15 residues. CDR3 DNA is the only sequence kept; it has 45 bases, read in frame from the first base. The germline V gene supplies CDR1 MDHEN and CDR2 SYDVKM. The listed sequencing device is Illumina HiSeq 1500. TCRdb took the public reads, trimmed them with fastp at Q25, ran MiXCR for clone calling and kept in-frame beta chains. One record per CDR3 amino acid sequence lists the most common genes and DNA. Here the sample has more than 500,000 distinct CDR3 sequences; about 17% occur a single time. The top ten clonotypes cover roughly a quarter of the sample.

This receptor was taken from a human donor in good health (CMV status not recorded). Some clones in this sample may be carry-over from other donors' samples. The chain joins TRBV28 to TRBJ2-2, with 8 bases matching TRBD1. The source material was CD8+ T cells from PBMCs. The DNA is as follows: TGTGCCAGCAGTATTCGACAGGGGAGGAGCGGGGAGCTGTTTTTT. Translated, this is CASSIRQGRSGELFF.